This is a list of T cell receptor beta chains from one sample in a study of CD8 T cells in Susac syndrome. Each CDR3 protein gets one entry after TCRdb re-called the immunoSEQ multiplex PCR reads with MiXCR. The profile covers roughly 200,000 distinct CDR3 sequences, with approximately 94% appearing a single time and 0.12% taken by the ten largest. The specimen sequenced was CD4+ T cells from PBMCs. These receptors came from a human donor with Susac syndrome. The CDR3 runs from the conserved cysteine through the conserved F or W. A D gene is named only where the DNA matches it firmly. Not every row has a clone size; where given, it reads once, few, many or a size class.

clone_size j_call v_call d_call cdr3_aa cdr3_nt
- TRBJ2-7 TRBV9 TRBD2 CASSPRLAGGLTYEQYF TGTGCCAGCAGCCCCCGACTAGCGGGGGGCCTTACCTACGAGCAGTACTTC
- TRBJ2-3 TRBV30 - CAWSVVSGEDTQYF TGTGCCTGGAGTGTCGTAAGCGGTGAAGATACGCAGTATTTT
- TRBJ2-3 TRBV3-1 - CASSPDTIKHTQYF TGTGCCAGCAGCCCAGATACCATCAAGCATACGCAGTATTTT
- TRBJ2-4 TRBV7-9 - CASSLGNTRNIQYF TGTGCCAGCAGCTTAGGGAACACCCGAAACATTCAGTACTTC
- TRBJ2-7 TRBV29-1 TRBD1 CSASRDRGINEQYF TGCAGCGCGAGCCGGGACAGGGGTATCAACGAGCAGTACTTC
- TRBJ2-6 TRBV18 - CASSQLHSGANVLTF TGTGCCAGCTCACAACTGCACTCTGGGGCCAACGTCCTGACTTTC
once TRBJ2-7 TRBV5-4 TRBD2 CASSPVAGVTSYEQYF TGTGCCAGCAGCCCAGTCGCGGGGGTTACCTCCTACGAGCAGTACTTC
- TRBJ2-3 TRBV18 TRBD1 CASSPPDRLDTQYF TGTGCCAGCTCACCACCGGACAGGTTGGATACGCAGTATTTT
- TRBJ2-1 TRBV3-1 - CASSLSGRSYNEQFF TGTGCCAGCAGTCTTAGCGGACGCTCCTACAATGAGCAGTTCTTC
- TRBJ1-6 TRBV20-1 - CSASVSGLNNSPLHF TGCAGTGCTAGCGTGTCTGGACTGAATAATTCACCCCTCCACTTT
- TRBJ1-6 TRBV7-9 - CASSLVQNSPLHF TGTGCCAGCAGCTTAGTTCAGAATTCACCCCTCCACTTT
- TRBJ1-1 TRBV29-1 TRBD1 CSETGGPDEAFF TGCAGCGAAACAGGGGGCCCGGATGAAGCTTTCTTT
- TRBJ1-1 TRBV7-3 - CASSTQANTEAFF TGTGCCAGCAGCACACAGGCTAACACTGAAGCTTTCTTT
- TRBJ2-3 TRBV25-1 TRBD1 CASSVSLPGQGFTDTQYF TGTGCCAGCAGTGTCAGTCTTCCGGGACAGGGGTTCACAGATACGCAGTATTTT
- TRBJ2-3 TRBV2 - CASSAGGDTDTQYF TGTGCCAGCAGTGCGGGGGGCGATACAGATACGCAGTATTTT